The 18 T cell receptor beta chains reported below all come from one sample, sequenced in a study of tumor-infiltrating lymphocytes in primary liver carcinoma. From unsorted bulk tissue weighing 20-30 mg, DNA and RNA were co-extracted. Using a constant-region primer together with ProtoScript II reverse transcriptase, TCR beta cDNA was made from roughly 540 ng of total RNA. Libraries of TCR beta came from three nested multiplex PCR rounds with slightly modified ARM-PCR. The study ran its first two PCR rounds for around 9 cycles each, using TRBV1-TRBV30 forward primers and a C-beta reverse primer. TCRdb used MiXCR to reprocess the multiplex PCR reads, holding one entry per CDR3 protein. The profile shows some 120,000 distinct CDR3 sequences, 55% to 75% of them singletons. The sample comprised liver tumor tissue from sampling region 1. Subset here: tumor region T1, superior pole. The receptors were gathered from a woman aged 55-75 years with primary liver carcinoma and hepatitis B virus infection.

The V gene is TRBV14, the J gene TRBJ2-2; 7 nucleotides match TRBD2. The V gene end was trimmed by 2 bases and the J gene end by 15 bases; junction bases not matched to a gene: 18. CDR1 and CDR2 (germline): SGHDN, FVKESK. The CDR3 spans 16 residues. CDR3 in DNA: TGTGCCAGCAGCCAAAAACTCACAGCGAACACCGGGGGGATGTTTTTT. It translates to CASSQKLTANTGGMFF.

A remark on this clonotype: The junction departs from germline at one end; a sequencing error may be responsible. This rearrangement joins TRBV11-2 to TRBJ2-3; the match to TRBD2 covers 8 bases. Germline V gene sequence: CDR1 SGHAT, CDR2 FQNNGV. The CDR3 extends over 14 amino acids. CDR3 DNA: TGTGTCAGCAGCGACCGGACTAGCTCAGATACGCAGTATTTT. Translating gives CVSSDRTSSDTQYF. Full variable domain (remainder filled in from reference TRBV11-2 and TRBJ2-3): EAGVAQSPRYKIIEKRQSVAFWCNPISGHATLYWYQQILGQGPKLLIQFQNNGVVDDSQLPKDRFSAERLKGVDSTLKIQPAKLEDSAVYLCVSSDRTSSDTQYFGPGTRLTVL.

In this sample, this clonotype turned up once. The V call is TRBV11-3, the J call TRBJ2-1; D gene ambiguous. Germline V gives CDR1 SGHNT, CDR2 YENEEA. This CDR3 contains 14 residues. The CDR3 sequence: CANSLLDPGNEQFF. The CDR3 coding sequence is TGTGCTAACAGCTTACTGGACCCCGGCAATGAGCAGTTCTTC.

The V and J genes are TRBV12-3 or TRBV12-4 and TRBJ1-5, with D maybe TRBD1 (5 bases). This CDR3 region has 14 residues. Trimming took off 7 bases at V and 5 bases at J, with 15 bases between the two ends. Written as DNA, the CDR3 is TGTGCCAGCACCTCGGGTCCGGGGGATCAGCCCCAGCATTTT. Protein: CASTSGPGDQPQHF.

This sequence joins TRBV11-3 and TRBJ1-3; D ambiguous. The CDR3 is 13 residues long. CDR1 is SGHNT and CDR2 is YENEEA in the germline V gene. V was cut by 6 bases and J by 2 bases, with 8 bases left in between. The CDR3: CASRDDTGNTIYF. The CDR3 bases are TGTGCCAGCAGAGATGACACTGGAAACACCATATATTTT.

As concerns this clonotype: Since no conserved phenylalanine or tryptophan closes the CDR3, a read error is the likely cause. The chain couples TRBV5-1 to TRBJ2-2, with D possibly TRBD1 on 6 matching bases. The V gene's germline CDR1 is SGHRS and CDR2 YFSETQ. Between the trimmed V and J ends, which lost 4 bases and 1 base, there was a span of 8 bases. The CDR3 is made up of 14 amino acids. The CDR3 protein is CASSLTGNTGELFS. In DNA, the CDR3 is TGCGCCAGCAGCCTGACAGGGAACACCGGGGAGCTGTTTTCT.

About this clonotype itself: One end of the junction fails to match germline, which may point to a read error. The genes are TRBV29-1 and TRBJ2-7; TRBD1 matches at 8 bases. The germline V gene encodes CDR1 SQVTM and CDR2 ANQGSEA. The CDR3 spans 13 residues. CDR3 loop: CIVVTGEPYELYF. DNA for the CDR3: TGCATCGTTGTGACAGGGGAGCCGTACGAGCTGTATTTC.

Of note for this clonotype: Just one base apart from a much larger clone, this may be a read error. The J gene is TRBJ1-2, the V gene TRBV4-1; D is perhaps TRBD1 (5 bases). Trimming left V 3 bases short and J 2 bases short, with 13 bases between. This CDR3 is built from 15 residues. Per germline, CDR1 MGHRA and CDR2 YSYEKL. As DNA, the CDR3 is TGCGCCAGCAGCCATGGGGGACGGGCGAACTATGGCTACACCTTC. This sequence encodes CASSHGGRANYGYTF.

This clonotype was found many times. The chain combines TRBV11-2 with TRBJ1-2; TRBD1 matches at 8 bases. This CDR3 is 15 amino acids long. V was clipped by 4 bases and J by 4 bases; unmatched bases: 8. Germline loops: CDR1 SGHAT, CDR2 FQNNGV. Written as DNA, the CDR3 is TGTGCCAGCAGCTCACAGGGGGGCTATGGCTATGGCTACACCTTC. This gives the protein CASSSQGGYGYGYTF.

This clonotype was seen many times. This rearrangement joins TRBV6-1 to TRBJ1-3; perhaps TRBD1 as D (5 bases). Deletions cut 7 bases from V and 8 bases from J, with 24 bases between. CDR3 length equals 16 residues. CDR1 MNHNS and CDR2 SASEGT come from the germline V gene. The CDR3 protein is CASTYRRTDKGDTIYF. The CDR3 region has the DNA TGTGCCAGCACTTACCGCAGGACTGATAAAGGGGACACCATATATTTT.

This clonotype has a count of ten or more. The CDR3 DNA reads as TGTGCCACCCATCTGGGGACTAGCGTCCTTGAGCAGTTCTTC. Its translation: CATHLGTSVLEQFF. The V and J genes are TRBV28 and TRBJ2-1; 10 positions agree with TRBD2. Per the germline V gene, CDR1 is MDHEN and CDR2 is SYDVKM. This CDR3 has 14 residues. After removal of 10 bases from V and 9 bases from J, the junction contained 12 bases not matched to a gene. Variable domain in full (rest from reference TRBV28 and TRBJ2-1): DVKVTQSSRYLVKRTGEKVFLECVQDMDHENMFWYRQDPGLGLRLIYFSYDVKMKEKGDIPEGYSVSREKKERFSLILESASTNQTSMYLCATHLGTSVLEQFFGPGTRLTVL.

The table lists this clonotype with many counts. The gene calls are TRBV12-3 or TRBV12-4 and TRBJ1-2; no clear D gene. V dropped 3 bases and J dropped 3 bases, with 5 bases sitting between them. The CDR3 covers 12 residues. The CDR3 loop reads CASSFWDYGYTF. The CDR3 DNA follows: TGTGCCAGCAGTTTTTGGGACTATGGCTACACCTTC.

This clonotype was recorded many times. The genes are TRBV29-1 and TRBJ2-3; TRBD1 agrees at 8 bases. CDR3 length: 11 residues. Trimming took 6 bases from V and 7 from J; bases not matched to a gene: 3. From germline, CDR1 is SQVTM and CDR2 ANQGSEA. CDR3 bases: TGCAGCGTAGACAGGGGCTATACGCAGTATTTT. It yields the protein CSVDRGYTQYF.

For this clonotype: The CDR3 end shows no conserved phenylalanine or tryptophan, and so a read error is likely. The chain carries TRBV5-5 and TRBJ1-1; D ambiguous. Between the trimmed V and J ends, which lost 2 bases and 1 base, there was a span of 9 bases. Looked up from germline, CDR1 is SGHKS and CDR2 is YYEKEE (reference sequence). The CDR3 extends over 14 amino acids. In DNA form, the CDR3 reads TGTGCCAGCAGCTTTCCGACAAGGAACACTGAAGCTTTCCTA. Translating gives CASSFPTRNTEAFL.

Regarding this clonotype: One junction end does not reproduce the germline sequence, and a read error may be involved. The CDR3 sequence is CASGYSARGQSSYEQYF. The CDR3 DNA sequence: TGTGCCAGCGGTTATTCCGCCCGGGGACAGAGCTCCTACGAGCAGTACTTC. The chain is built from TRBV6-5 and TRBJ2-7, with TRBD1 identical over 7 bases. Germline values: CDR1 MNHEY, CDR2 SVGAGI. CDR3 size: 17 residues.

V and J are TRBV5-1 and TRBJ2-3; 9 bases agree with TRBD2. This CDR3 has 16 amino acids. Losses at the gene ends were 3 bases for V and 4 bases for J; bases not matched to a gene: 9. The germline gives CDR1 SGHRS, CDR2 YFSETQ. The CDR3 sequence: CASSWNLGLASDTQYF. DNA of the CDR3: TGCGCCAGCAGCTGGAATCTGGGACTAGCATCAGATACGCAGTATTTT.

Points on this clonotype: This may be a read error, as it is one base from a much larger clone. The chain has TRBV5-1 and TRBJ2-1; no reliable D call. The CDR3 totals 15 residues. Germline-derived CDR1 and CDR2 are SGHRS and YFSETQ. The CDR3 DNA is TGCGCCAGCAGCTTGGCCTTTCGACTTGACAATGAGCAGATCTTC. It specifies CASSLAFRLDNEQIF.

This clonotype was seen once. Since a much larger clone is just one base distant, this may be a read error. This chain joins TRBV12-3 or TRBV12-4 and TRBJ1-5, with 11 nucleotides matching TRBD1. The CDR3 contains 18 residues. In nucleotides, the CDR3 is TGTGCCAACAGTTTAAGGGAGTTGGGACAGGGGGAATCAAAGCCCCAGCATTTT. Its protein product is CANSLRELGQGESKPQHF.